The clone carrying this T cell receptor beta chain was seen only once. The method was immunoSEQ multiplex PCR; TCRdb's version includes in-frame clones alone and lacks a portion of them. Of about 150,000 clones detected, 78% appear once; the ten largest clones hold about 15%. This sample stems from a study of blood T cell repertoires in COVID-19. Study context: In each case, the material was cDNA or gDNA derived from T cells, B-cell-depleted T cells, or PBMCs.

Trimming left V 4 bases short and J 6 bases short, with 12 bases between. This CDR3 is built from 13 residues. The germline gives CDR1 MNHEY, CDR2 SVGAGI. The TCR sequence derives from a woman aged 80 or older with acute or convalescent COVID-19. Sequences were obtained from peripheral blood. This chain joins TRBV6-5 and TRBJ1-2; D is perhaps TRBD1 (5 bases). This CDR3 is CASSSQLGDGYTF. The DNA for the CDR3 is TGTGCCAGCAGTTCACAGCTAGGGGATGGCTACACCTTC.